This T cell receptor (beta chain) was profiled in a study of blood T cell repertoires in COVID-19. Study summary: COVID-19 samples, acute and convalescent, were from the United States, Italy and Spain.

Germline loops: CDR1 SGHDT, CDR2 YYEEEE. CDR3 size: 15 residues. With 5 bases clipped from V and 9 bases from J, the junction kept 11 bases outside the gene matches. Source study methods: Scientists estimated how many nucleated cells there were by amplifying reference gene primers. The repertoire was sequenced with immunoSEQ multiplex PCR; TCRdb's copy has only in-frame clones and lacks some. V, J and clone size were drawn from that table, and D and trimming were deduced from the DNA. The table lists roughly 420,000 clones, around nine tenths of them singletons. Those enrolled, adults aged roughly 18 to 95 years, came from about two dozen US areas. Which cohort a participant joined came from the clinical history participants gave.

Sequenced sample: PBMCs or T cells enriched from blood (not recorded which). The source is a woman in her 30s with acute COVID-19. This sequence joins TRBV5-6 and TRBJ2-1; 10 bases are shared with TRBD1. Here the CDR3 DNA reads TGTGCCAGCAGGATGACAGGGGGCGTCAGCGGTGAGCAGTTCTTC. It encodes CASRMTGGVSGEQFF.